Each of the 23 T cell receptor beta chains below was sequenced from the same sample in a study of spatial heterogeneity in lung cancer (dated by TCRdb to the late 2010s). What the research found in general, with its limitations: The number of expanded intratumoral alpha and beta TCRs correlated with the tumor nonsynonymous mutation count.

Libraries were constructed by 5' RACE. TCRdb shows the sequencer as NextSeq 500. TCRdb took the public reads, trimmed them with fastp at Q25, ran MiXCR for clone calling and kept in-frame beta chains. All rows with the same CDR3 protein become a single entry with the most common DNA and genes. This sample is represented by some 7,000 distinct CDR3 sequences; roughly an eighth of them were singletons. The ten largest make up 9.8% of the sample. The time point label corresponds to: sample taken at primary tumor resection. These receptors' targets are unknown. The sample consisted of lung tumor tissue, taken at surgery. The origin of the receptors is a male donor with early-stage non-small cell lung cancer.

This clonotype was detected many times. The library was prepared for alpha chains; this beta chain is a stray read, so its frequency means little. The chain combines TRBV18 with TRBJ2-2, with D unresolved. This CDR3 contains 12 residues. Germline CDR1 is KGHSH and CDR2 is LQKENI. Trimming stripped 5 bases from V and 1 base from J, with 2 bases between. CDR3 protein: CASSENTGELFF. CDR3 DNA: TGTGCCAGCTCAGAGAACACCGGGGAGCTGTTTTTT.

This clonotype showed up many times. Because the library targeted alpha chains, this beta chain is an off-target read whose size means little. The V and J genes are TRBV10-3 and TRBJ1-2, with 7 bases that match TRBD1. The CDR3 extends over 14 amino acids. V shed 5 bases, J shed 5 bases, and the junction held 8 bases outside the gene matches. Germline loops: CDR1 ENHRY, CDR2 SYGVKD. DNA of the CDR3: TGTGCCATCAGTCCACAGGGGCCCTCTTATGGCTACACCTTC. This sequence encodes CAISPQGPSYGYTF.

With respect to this clonotype: Little can be read into the size of this beta chain, an off-target read in a library designed for alpha chains. The V gene is TRBV20-1, the J gene TRBJ2-1; 10 bases match TRBD2. This CDR3 is 18 amino acids long. Trimming removed 5 bases from V and 0 bases from J; junction bases left unmatched: 13. Germline V gene lookup returns CDR1 DFQATT and CDR2 SNEGSKA (reference sequence). The CDR3 nucleotides are TGCAGTGCTCCCCCTAGCGGGAGTTCCCGAAGCTCCTACAATGAGCAGTTCTTC. It codes for CSAPPSGSSRSSYNEQFF.

This clonotype counts as medium-sized. This beta chain appears as a stray read in a library generated for alpha chains; its size is not informative. The CDR3 region has the DNA TGTGCCATCAGTGCTGCTTCAGGGACCGGGGAGCTGTTTTTT. This sequence encodes CAISAASGTGELFF. The rearrangement joins TRBV10-3 to TRBJ2-2; D may be TRBD1 (5 bases). The V end was cut by 4 bases, the J end by 5 bases, with 11 bases between. In germline, CDR1 is ENHRY, CDR2 SYGVKD. CDR3 size: 14 residues.

Relative to its sample, this clonotype is medium-sized. This beta chain is off target for a library built for alpha chains, so its abundance means little. The chain has TRBV12-3 or TRBV12-4 and TRBJ2-1, with 11 bases matching TRBD2. The CDR3 is 18 residues long. J lost 9 bases, V lost 3 bases, and 16 bases had no gene match. As DNA, the CDR3 is TGTGCCAGCAGTTTTGAGACTAGCGGGATCTGGGGGGTAGGTGAGCAGTTCTTC. Amino acid sequence: CASSFETSGIWGVGEQFF.

A word on this clonotype: Because the library targeted alpha chains, this beta chain is an off-target read whose size means little. CDR3 nucleotide sequence: TGCAGTGCTAGGGGGAGGGCATCCTACGAGCAGTACTTC. Amino acid sequence: CSARGRASYEQYF. The chain couples TRBV20-1 to TRBJ2-7; 7 bases align to TRBD2. This CDR3 comprises 13 residues. Germline-derived CDR1 and CDR2 are DFQATT and SNEGSKA (reference sequence). V was clipped by 3 bases and J by 1 base; unmatched bases: 3.

In this sample, this clonotype turned up many times. For a library built for alpha chains, this beta chain is a stray read; little rests on its size. The chain recombines TRBV20-1 with TRBJ1-1; D may be TRBD1 (6 bases). V lost 0 bases to trimming and J lost 4 bases, with 12 bases between them. This CDR3 contains 14 residues. The germline V gene has CDR1 DFQATT and CDR2 SNEGSKA (reference sequence). This CDR3 is CSAREFRQATEAFF. In nucleotides, the CDR3 is TGCAGTGCTAGAGAGTTTAGACAGGCCACTGAAGCTTTCTTT.

This clonotype was counted a few times. For a library built for alpha chains, this beta chain is a stray read; little rests on its size. V is TRBV6-5 and J is TRBJ1-1; tentative D call: TRBD1 (5 bases). This CDR3 is built from 13 residues. Germline CDR1 is MNHEY and CDR2 is SVGAGI. V lost 6 bases and J lost 9, with 17 bases in between. The CDR3 protein is CASREPGRQKAFF. Here the CDR3 DNA reads TGTGCCAGCAGAGAACCGGGACGGCAAAAAGCTTTCTTT.

Within the sample, this clonotype is medium-sized. This beta chain is an unintended read in a library built for alpha chains; its size means little. The gene calls are TRBV20-1 and TRBJ1-6, with D unclear. The V end was cut by 0 bases, the J end by 11 bases, with 14 bases between. The CDR3 has 14 amino acids. The germline V gene encodes CDR1 DFQATT and CDR2 SNEGSKA (reference sequence). CDR3 residues: CSARDPGGVAPLHF. CDR3 nucleotides: TGCAGTGCTAGAGATCCAGGCGGGGTCGCACCCCTCCACTTT.

By sample fraction, this clonotype is medium-sized. Found in a library prepared for alpha chains, this beta chain is an off-target read, and its abundance has little meaning. The V gene is TRBV18, the J gene TRBJ2-3; no reliable D call. V lost 6 bases to trimming and J lost 4 bases, with 8 bases between them. The germline V gene has CDR1 KGHSH and CDR2 LQKENI. The CDR3 contains 12 residues. In DNA form, the CDR3 reads TGTGCCAGCTCGGAGTACGCAGATACGCAGTATTTT. This sequence encodes CASSEYADTQYF.

The sample holds many counts of this clonotype. A library made for alpha chains picked up this beta chain off target, so its size means little. This chain links TRBV29-1 with TRBJ2-1; D possibly corresponds to TRBD2 (6 bases). Germline CDR1 reads SQVTM; CDR2 reads ANQGSEA. The V end was cut by 5 bases, the J end by 8 bases, with 10 bases between. This CDR3 is 11 amino acids long. CDR3: CSVLRRDEQFF. CDR3 sequence (DNA): TGCAGCGTTCTTAGGAGGGATGAGCAGTTCTTC.

This clonotype was observed a few times. The library was designed around alpha chains, so this beta chain is a stray read whose abundance carries little weight. CDR3 loop: CASSLWVKGDEKLFF. The CDR3 nucleotides are TGTGCCAGCAGCTTATGGGTCAAGGGCGATGAAAAACTGTTTTTT. V and J are TRBV7-9 and TRBJ1-4; D gene unclear. V lost 2 bases to trimming and J lost 6 bases, with 13 bases between them. The germline V gene encodes CDR1 SEHNR and CDR2 FQNEAQ (reference sequence). The CDR3 has 15 residues.

Notes on this clonotype: As an off-target read in a library built for alpha chains, this beta chain has a frequency of little significance. The chain couples TRBV12-3 or TRBV12-4 to TRBJ1-2; D unclear. The CDR3 sequence is 14 residues long. The V end was cut by 6 bases, the J end by 0 bases, with 11 bases between. CDR3 in amino acids: CASSTGAANYGYTF. The DNA for the CDR3 is TGTGCCAGCAGCACGGGCGCAGCTAACTATGGCTACACCTTC.

By share, this clonotype counts as medium-sized (0.01 to 0.1%). Within a library made for alpha chains, this beta chain is off target, and its count is uninformative. The genes are TRBV5-5 and TRBJ1-1; unclear D gene. Germline values: CDR1 SGHKS, CDR2 YYEKEE (reference sequence). The CDR3 is 12 residues long. Trimming shortened V by 1 base and J by 1 base, and 2 bases separated the two germline ends. DNA for the CDR3: TGTGCCAGCAGCTTGACGAACACTGAAGCTTTCTTT. Amino acid sequence: CASSLTNTEAFF.

Relative to its sample, this clonotype is medium-sized. This beta chain represents an off-target read in a library built for alpha chains; its size is of limited meaning. V is TRBV12-3 or TRBV12-4 and J is TRBJ1-6; maybe TRBD1 (6 bases). The CDR3 totals 14 residues. Trimming shortened V by 3 bases and J by 7 bases, and 10 bases separated the two germline ends. CDR3 sequence: CASSLGAGNSPLHF. The CDR3 DNA sequence: TGTGCCAGCAGTTTGGGGGCAGGGAATTCACCCCTCCACTTT.

This clonotype came up many times. With the library built for alpha chains, this beta chain is off target and its frequency is not meaningful. The chain links TRBV10-1 to TRBJ2-1, with TRBD2 identical over 9 bases. The CDR3 length is 14 residues. Losses at the gene ends were 6 bases for V and 9 bases for J; bases not matched to a gene: 9. The germline gives CDR1 WNHNN, CDR2 SYGVQD (reference sequence). The chain's CDR3 is CASSQLAGDTEQFF. The CDR3 DNA follows: TGCGCCAGCAGCCAATTAGCGGGAGATACTGAGCAGTTCTTC.

To note about this clonotype: This beta chain is a stray read from a library made for alpha chains; its abundance is not meaningful. The CDR3 DNA reads as TGTGCCAGCAGTTTGTCGGGGGCTGATGGCTACACCTTC. Amino acids: CASSLSGADGYTF. This chain uses TRBV12-3 or TRBV12-4 with TRBJ1-2; TRBD1 is a possible D gene (6 bases). The CDR3 is 13 amino acids. The germline V and J ends were trimmed by 3 bases and 6 bases, with 11 bases remaining between them.

The sample holds a few counts of this clonotype. This beta chain appears as a stray read in a library generated for alpha chains; its size is not informative. V gene TRBV20-1 combines with J gene TRBJ2-7; 8 bases agree with TRBD2. Germline CDR1 DFQATT, CDR2 SNEGSKA (reference sequence). The CDR3 spans 13 residues. The V segment lost 6 bases and the J segment 7 bases; nucleotides outside the gene matches: 11. The CDR3 protein is CSAEGREDREQYF. DNA of the CDR3: TGCAGTGCGGAGGGGCGGGAGGATAGGGAGCAGTACTTC.

In this sample, this clonotype is medium-sized. This beta chain turned up in a library designed for alpha chains; as an off-target read, its abundance says little. The chain carries TRBV6-1 and TRBJ1-6; no reliable D call. Trimming shortened V by 7 bases and J by 5 bases, and 12 bases separated the two germline ends. CDR1 MNHNS and CDR2 SASEGT come from the germline V gene. The CDR3 is made up of 14 amino acids. The CDR3: CASTLLENNSPLHF. Written as DNA, the CDR3 is TGTGCCAGCACGCTTCTGGAGAATAATTCACCCCTCCACTTT.

By its share, this clonotype is medium-sized (0.01 to 0.1%). Because this beta chain is a stray read in a library intended to capture alpha chains, its abundance should not be given much weight. V usage is TRBV7-8 and J usage is TRBJ1-1; D perhaps matches TRBD1 (6 bases). The germline V gene has CDR1 SGHVS and CDR2 FQNEAQ. This CDR3 comprises 13 residues. Trimming pared 2 bases from V and 5 bases from J, leaving 9 bases between. The CDR3 is CASSLPGVTEAFF. The CDR3 DNA follows: TGTGCCAGCAGCTTACCAGGGGTGACTGAAGCTTTCTTT.

A remark on this clonotype: The library was designed around alpha chains, so this beta chain is a stray read whose abundance carries little weight. This chain links TRBV6-6 with TRBJ2-5; TRBD1 aligns across 8 bases. V trimming: 2 bases; J trimming: 5 bases; junction bases outside the gene matches: 7. This CDR3 region has 15 residues. CDR1 is MNHNY, CDR2 SVGAGI, per germline (reference sequence). DNA for the CDR3: TGTGCCAGCAGTTACCACTCAGGGGGCGGTGAGACCCAGTACTTC. Translation gives CASSYHSGGGETQYF.

As regards this clonotype: This beta chain lies outside the target of a library built for alpha chains; its clone size means little. The chain links TRBV7-9 to TRBJ1-6; 7 bases fit TRBD1. Looked up from germline, CDR1 is SEHNR and CDR2 is FQNEAQ (reference sequence). V shed 5 bases, J shed 7 bases, and the junction held 8 bases outside the gene matches. CDR3 length equals 15 residues. CDR3 in DNA: TGTGCCAGCAGCAACGACAGGGTATCAAATTCACCCCTCCACTTT. It encodes CASSNDRVSNSPLHF.

This clonotype has at least ten counts. This beta chain slipped into a library made for alpha chains as a stray read, so its size is not meaningful. This chain joins TRBV11-3 and TRBJ2-1; TRBD2 might be the D (6 bases). This CDR3 comprises 13 residues. V was cut by 5 bases and J by 3 bases, with 8 bases left in between. Per the germline V gene, CDR1 is SGHNT and CDR2 is YENEEA. CDR3 residues: CASSQDYYNEQFF. In nucleotides, the CDR3 is TGTGCCAGCAGCCAGGACTACTACAATGAGCAGTTCTTC. Full variable domain (remainder filled in from reference TRBV11-3 and TRBJ2-1): EAGVVQSPRYKIIEKKQPVAFWCNPISGHNTLYWYLQNLGQGPELLIRYENEEAVDDSQLPKDRFSAERLKGVDSTLKIQPAELGDSAVYLCASSQDYYNEQFFGPGTRLTVL.